The subject of this entry is one TCR beta chain. These data come from a study of somatic mutations in cytotoxic T cells in rheumatoid arthritis. Trimming pared 0 bases from V and 2 bases from J, leaving 8 bases between. Germline CDR1 reads LNHNV; CDR2 reads YYDKDF (reference sequence). The CDR3 totals 15 residues. Sequencing was performed with immunoSEQ multiplex PCR; in TCRdb, only in-frame clones are kept and a portion is missing. Altogether almost 8,500 clones are present, 70% to 80% being singletons, with the ten largest covering over 35%. This sequence was found in an adult with rheumatoid arthritis. Sequenced material: CD8+ T cells sorted from blood. The chain couples TRBV15 to TRBJ1-3; D perhaps matches TRBD1 (6 bases). The CDR3 sequence: CATSRDPGAGNTIYF. In nucleotides, the CDR3 is TGTGCCACCAGCAGAGATCCAGGGGCTGGAAACACCATATATTTT.